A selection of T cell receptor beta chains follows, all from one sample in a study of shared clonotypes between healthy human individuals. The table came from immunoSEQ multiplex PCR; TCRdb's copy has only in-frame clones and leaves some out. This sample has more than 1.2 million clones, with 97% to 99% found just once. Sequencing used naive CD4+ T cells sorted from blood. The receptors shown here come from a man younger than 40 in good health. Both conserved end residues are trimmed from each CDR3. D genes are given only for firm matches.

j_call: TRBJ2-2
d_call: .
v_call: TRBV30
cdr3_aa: AWSPGGAQELF

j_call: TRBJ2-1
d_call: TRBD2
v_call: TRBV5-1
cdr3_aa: ASSLGLAGADEQF

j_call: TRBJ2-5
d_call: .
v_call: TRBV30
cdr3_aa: AWSARERETQY

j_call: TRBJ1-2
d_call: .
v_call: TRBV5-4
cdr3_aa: ASSLVPPNYGYT

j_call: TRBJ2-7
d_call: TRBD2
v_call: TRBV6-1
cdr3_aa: ASRLAGGYEQY

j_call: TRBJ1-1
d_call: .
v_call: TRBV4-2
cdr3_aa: ASSQRDGLNTEAF

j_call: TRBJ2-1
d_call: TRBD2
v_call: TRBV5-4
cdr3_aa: ASSRETSGSLNEQF

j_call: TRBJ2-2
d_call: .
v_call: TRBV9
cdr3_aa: ASSPRTAGELF

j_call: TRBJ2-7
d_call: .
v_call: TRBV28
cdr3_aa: ASSRTGLPYEQY

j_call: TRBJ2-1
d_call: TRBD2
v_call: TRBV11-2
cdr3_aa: ASSSMGTSGRPDEQF

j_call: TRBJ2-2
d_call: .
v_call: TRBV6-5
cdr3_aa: ASSRQFTGELF

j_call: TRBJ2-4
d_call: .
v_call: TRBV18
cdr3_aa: ASSPITEDIQY

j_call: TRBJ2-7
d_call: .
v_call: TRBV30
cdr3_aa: AWSTDPGEQY

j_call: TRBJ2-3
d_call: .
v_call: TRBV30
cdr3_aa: AWSVPGGTDTQY

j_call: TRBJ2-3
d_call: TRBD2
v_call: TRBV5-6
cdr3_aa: ASSQEAGRFTDTQY

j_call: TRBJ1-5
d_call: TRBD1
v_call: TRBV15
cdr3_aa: ATTTQGGEPQH

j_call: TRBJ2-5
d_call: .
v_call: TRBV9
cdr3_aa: ASSVAIGRETQY

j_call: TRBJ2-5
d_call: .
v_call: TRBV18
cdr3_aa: ASSLGGVRETQY

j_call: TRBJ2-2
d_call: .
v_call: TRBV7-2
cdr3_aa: ASSTPRGLTGELF

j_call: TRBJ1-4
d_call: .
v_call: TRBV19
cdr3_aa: ASSPGRRPSGEKLF

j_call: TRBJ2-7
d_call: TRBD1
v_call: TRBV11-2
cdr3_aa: ASRDRGYEQY

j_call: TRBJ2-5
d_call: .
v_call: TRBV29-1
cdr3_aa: SVEKGQETQY

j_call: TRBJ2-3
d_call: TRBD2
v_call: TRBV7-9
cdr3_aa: ASSRIGSGGDTQY

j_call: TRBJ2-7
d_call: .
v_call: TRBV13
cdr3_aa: ASSLWGTQSYEQY

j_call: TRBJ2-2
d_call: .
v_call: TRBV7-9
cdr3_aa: ASTFRGRGSGELF

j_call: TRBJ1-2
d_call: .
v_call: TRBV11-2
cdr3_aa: ASSLGWEDGYT

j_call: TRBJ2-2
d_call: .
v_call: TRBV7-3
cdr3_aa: ASSLRLVPGELF

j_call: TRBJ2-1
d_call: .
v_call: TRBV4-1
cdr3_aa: ASSQPGRNTYNEQF

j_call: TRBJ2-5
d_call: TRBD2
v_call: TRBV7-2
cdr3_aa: ASSDSAGGLETQY

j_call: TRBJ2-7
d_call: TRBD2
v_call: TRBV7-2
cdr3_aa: ASSFSSGSGASYEQY

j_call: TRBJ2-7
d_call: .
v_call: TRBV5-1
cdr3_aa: ASSDSAEQY

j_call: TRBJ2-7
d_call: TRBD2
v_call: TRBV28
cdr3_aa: ASRDSGSAYEQY

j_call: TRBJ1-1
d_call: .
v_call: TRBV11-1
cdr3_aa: ASSLTAAPMQNTEAF

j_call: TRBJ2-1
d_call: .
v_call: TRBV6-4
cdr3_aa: ASSDVSRPYNEQF

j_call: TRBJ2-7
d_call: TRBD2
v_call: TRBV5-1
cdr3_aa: ASSLEGGRVYEQY

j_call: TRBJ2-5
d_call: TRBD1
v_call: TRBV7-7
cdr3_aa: ASSSFPGQGFGETQY

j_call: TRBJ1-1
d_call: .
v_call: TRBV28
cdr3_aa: ASSWGRGEAF

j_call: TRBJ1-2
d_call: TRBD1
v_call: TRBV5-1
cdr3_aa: ASSLETGANYGYT

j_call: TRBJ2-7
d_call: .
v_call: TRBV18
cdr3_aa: ASSKRDISEQY

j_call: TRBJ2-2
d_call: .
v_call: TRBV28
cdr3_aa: ASSIGAGELF

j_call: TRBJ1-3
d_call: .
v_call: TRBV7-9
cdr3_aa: ASTQLGGNTIY

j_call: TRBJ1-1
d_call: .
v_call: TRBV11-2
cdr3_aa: ASSSHRVGTEAF

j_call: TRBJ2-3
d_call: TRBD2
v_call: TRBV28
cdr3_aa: ASSSRAGRGTDTQY

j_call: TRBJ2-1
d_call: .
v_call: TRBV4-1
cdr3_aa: ASTPGLRNEQF

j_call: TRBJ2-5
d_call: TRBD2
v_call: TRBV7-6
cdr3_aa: ASSGGLARETQY

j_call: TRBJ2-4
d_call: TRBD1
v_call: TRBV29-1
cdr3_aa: SEGQGASNIQY

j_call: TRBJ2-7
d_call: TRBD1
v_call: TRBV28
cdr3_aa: ATDATGAYEQY

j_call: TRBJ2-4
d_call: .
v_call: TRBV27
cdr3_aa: ASSLRWEALAKNIQY

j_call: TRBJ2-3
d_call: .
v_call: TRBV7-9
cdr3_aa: ASSLPASGWDTQY

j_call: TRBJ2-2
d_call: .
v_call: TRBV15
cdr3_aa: ATSREMDTGELF

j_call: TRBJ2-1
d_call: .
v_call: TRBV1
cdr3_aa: TSSQDWGGLAHLQF

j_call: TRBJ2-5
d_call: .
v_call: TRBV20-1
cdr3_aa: SARDQETQY

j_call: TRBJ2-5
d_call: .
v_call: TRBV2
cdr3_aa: ASSEAGQETQY

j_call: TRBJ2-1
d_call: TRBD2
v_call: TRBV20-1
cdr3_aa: SARSSGQF